The 16 T cell receptor beta chains presented below share a single source sample, sequenced in a study of blood T cells in healthy people across ages. Alongside a J-beta primer mix, a sample-barcoded 5' primer served in a second PCR lasting 7 to 11 cycles. Each CDR3 protein is one row after TCRdb ran MiXCR on the 5' RACE reads. The sample shows 850,000 to 950,000 distinct CDR3 sequences, under 35% of them seen only once. The sample taken for sequencing was blood. These receptor sequences come from a woman of 80 years or more in good health.

This clonotype has only one observation. A much larger clone sits a single nucleotide away, making a read error possible. The gene calls are TRBV12-3 or TRBV12-4 and TRBJ1-1; no clear D. The CDR3 runs to 13 residues. The V end was cut by 4 bases, the J end by 5 bases, with 11 bases between. The CDR3 nucleotides are TGTGCCAGCAGTTCATCGTCAGTGACTGAAGCTTTCTTT. It specifies CASSSSSVTEAFF.

This clonotype was recorded many times. The chain is built from TRBV7-2 and TRBJ1-2, with 7 bases identical to TRBD1. The CDR3 loop spans 16 amino acids. Germline V CDR1 and CDR2: SGHTA, FQGNSA. V shed 1 base and J 3 bases; nucleotides not matched to a gene: 8. DNA of the CDR3: TGTGCCAGCAGCTTAGGTGGAGGGGGCGTCGACTATGGCTACACCTTC. Protein: CASSLGGGGVDYGYTF. The full variable domain, in which reference TRBV7-2 and TRBJ1-2 provide the parts outside the CDR3, is GAGVSQSPSNKVTEKGKDVELRCDPISGHTALYWYRQSLGQGLEFLIYFQGNSAPDKSGLPSDRFSAERTGGSVSTLTIQRTQQEDSAVYLCASSLGGGGVDYGYTFGSGTRLTVV.

This chain connects TRBV3-1 to TRBJ2-2, with D tentatively TRBD1 (6 bases). Germline CDR1 LGHDT, CDR2 YNNKEL (reference sequence). This CDR3 spans 16 amino acids. Trimming took 2 bases from V and 1 from J, leaving 11 bases between them. This chain's CDR3 is CASSQQGFRNTGELFF. CDR3 nucleotides: TGTGCCAGCAGCCAACAGGGGTTCCGGAACACCGGGGAGCTGTTTTTT. Supplemented by reference TRBV3-1 and TRBJ2-2, the full variable domain reads DTAVSQTPKYLVTQMGNDKSIKCEQNLGHDTMYWYKQDSKKFLKIMFSYNNKELIINETVPNRFSPKSPDKAHLNLHINSLELGDSAVYFCASSQQGFRNTGELFFGEGSRLTVL.

This clonotype was recorded many times. The chain employs TRBV28 and TRBJ2-4, with D perhaps matching TRBD1 (7 bases). Germline CDR1 is MDHEN and CDR2 is SYDVKM. The CDR3 is made up of 15 amino acids. Trimming removed 5 bases at V and 3 bases at J, with 14 bases between. The CDR3 DNA is TGTGCCAGCAGTGATCGCGGGACAGTCAAAAACATTCAGTACTTC. Protein: CASSDRGTVKNIQYF.

The chain has TRBV5-1 and TRBJ2-3, with D maybe TRBD2 (5 bases). The V and J ends lost 3 bases and 3 bases respectively, with 11 bases between them. The V gene's germline CDR1 is SGHRS and CDR2 YFSETQ. CDR3 length: 14 residues. The DNA for the CDR3 is TGCGCCAGCAGCTCGATTAGAGGGACAGATACGCAGTATTTT. Protein sequence: CASSSIRGTDTQYF.

The chain has TRBV5-1 and TRBJ2-2; the D call may be TRBD1 or TRBD2 (5 bases each). Deletions cut 4 bases from V and 10 bases from J, with 14 bases between. The CDR3 length is 13 residues. Germline V CDR1 and CDR2: SGHRS, YFSETQ. The CDR3 coding sequence is TGCGCCAGCAGCCCCTTCCCGGGGACGGAGCTGTTTTTT. Amino acid sequence: CASSPFPGTELFF.

As for this clonotype: A read error is possible here, since a much larger clone lies one base away. The CDR3 DNA sequence: TGCGCCAGCAGCACGGACAGGGGCCTTTATGGCTACACCTTC. Translation gives CASSTDRGLYGYTF. V usage is TRBV5-1 and J usage is TRBJ1-2, with TRBD1 identical over 9 bases. Germline-derived CDR1 and CDR2 are SGHRS and YFSETQ. The V segment lost 4 bases and the J segment 5 bases; nucleotides outside the gene matches: 6. The CDR3 totals 14 residues.

This clonotype was counted between two and nine times. The DNA of the CDR3 is TGTGCCAGCAGTCTACGGGGCAACGTGAACACTGAAGCTTTCTTT. Its translation: CASSLRGNVNTEAFF. The chain couples TRBV27 to TRBJ1-1; possible D gene TRBD1, 5 bases. V lost 5 bases and J lost 0, with 13 bases in between. Germline V gene data show CDR1 as MNHEY and CDR2 as SMNVEV (reference sequence). This CDR3 contains 15 residues.

This rearrangement joins TRBV20-1 to TRBJ1-1; no clear D gene. The germline CDR1 and CDR2 sequences are DFQATT and SNEGSKA (reference sequence). The CDR3 has 13 amino acids. Trimming shortened V by 2 bases and J by 0 bases, and 7 bases separated the two germline ends. DNA for the CDR3: TGCAGTGCTAGACCGAGGTTGAACACTGAAGCTTTCTTT. Encoded protein: CSARPRLNTEAFF.

Remarks on this clonotype: One end of the junction does not line up with germline, which may come from a read error. This chain uses TRBV7-7 with TRBJ2-2; the D is unclear. From germline, CDR1 is SSHAT and CDR2 FNYEAQ (reference sequence). The CDR3 sequence is 14 residues long. DNA for the CDR3: TGTGCCAGTAGCTTAGATAACGCAGGCCAGAAGCTGTTTTTT. Residues: CASSLDNAGQKLFF.

In regard to this clonotype: This may be a read error, as it is one base from a much larger clone. The chain links TRBV20-1 to TRBJ1-2, with D tentatively TRBD1 (6 bases). Looked up from germline, CDR1 is DFQATT and CDR2 is SNEGSKA (reference sequence). The CDR3 totals 12 residues. The CDR3 DNA follows: TGCAATGCTTGGACAGAAAACTATGGCTACACCTTC. The encoded protein is CNAWTENYGYTF.

This chain links TRBV30 with TRBJ1-1, with D maybe TRBD1 (5 bases). CDR3 length: 11 residues. V was shortened by 2 bases and J by 7 bases, with 8 bases between the two germline ends. Germline V CDR1 and CDR2: GTSNPN, SVGIG (reference sequence). CDR3 residues: CAWSWGGEAFF. As DNA, the CDR3 is TGTGCCTGGAGTTGGGGGGGTGAAGCTTTCTTT.

This clonotype was seen ten or more times. The V and J genes are TRBV6-2 or TRBV6-3 and TRBJ2-2; 9 bases align to TRBD1. V shed 6 bases and J 4 bases; nucleotides not matched to a gene: 6. Germline CDR1 and CDR2: MNHEY and SVGEGT. The CDR3 sequence is 15 residues long. The CDR3 nucleotides read TGTGCCAGCAGACCTCGGACAGGGGTCACCGGGGAGCTGTTTTTT. This gives the protein CASRPRTGVTGELFF.

Notes on this clonotype: The conserved phenylalanine or tryptophan normally closing the CDR3 is absent here, so this likely arose from a read error. The rearrangement joins TRBV6-2 or TRBV6-3 to TRBJ1-1, with D possibly TRBD1 on 5 matching bases. Between the trimmed V and J ends, which lost 2 bases and 6 bases, there was a span of 28 bases. There are 19 residues in the CDR3. Germline loops: CDR1 MNHEY, CDR2 SVGEGT. This CDR3 reads CASSYNSREGIIEHAEAFC. The CDR3 region has the DNA TGTGCCAGCAGTTACAACAGTCGGGAGGGGATAATTGAACACGCTGAAGCTTTCTGT.

In this sample, this clonotype turned up many times. The gene calls are TRBV5-1 and TRBJ2-3; TRBD1 is a possible D gene (6 bases). Germline assignment: CDR1 SGHRS and CDR2 YFSETQ. Trimming took 3 bases from V and 4 from J, leaving 15 bases between them. The CDR3 is made up of 15 amino acids. CDR3 sequence: CASSYAGVVADTQYF. The CDR3 coding sequence is TGCGCCAGCAGCTATGCAGGGGTTGTGGCAGATACGCAGTATTTT.

In the case of this clonotype: A read error may explain this, as a much larger clone is one base away. The CDR3 DNA reads as TGTGCCAGCAGTACAGGGGGCGCGGGCTATGGCTACACCTTC. It codes for CASSTGGAGYGYTF. This rearrangement joins TRBV10-3 to TRBJ1-2; 9 nucleotides agree with TRBD1. The CDR3 covers 14 residues. The germline CDR1 and CDR2 sequences are ENHRY and SYGVKD.